This entry lists 16 T cell receptor beta chains sequenced from one sample in a study of T cells in localized non-small cell lung cancer. Sequencing used immunoSEQ multiplex PCR; TCRdb keeps in-frame clones, though not all of them. There are tens of thousands of clones in the sample; 81% occur only once, and about 7% lies in the top ten. Source: peripheral blood mononuclear cells, taken before any cancer treatment. The origin of the receptors is a male donor aged 60 or over with stage II lung adenocarcinoma.

The chain recombines TRBV19 with TRBJ1-2; 8 nucleotides line up with TRBD1. This CDR3 spans 13 amino acids. The V gene's germline CDR1 is LNHDA and CDR2 SQIVND (reference sequence). With 3 bases clipped from V and 11 bases from J, the junction kept 8 bases outside the gene matches. CDR3 nucleotides: TGTGCCAGTAGTATCTTGGGACAGGAAGGGTACACCTTC. Translation: CASSILGQEGYTF.

This clone was seen a single time. This chain links TRBV7-9 with TRBJ2-7; no firm D call. The germline V gene encodes CDR1 SEHNR and CDR2 FQNEAQ (reference sequence). V was shortened by 5 bases and J by 4 bases, with 9 bases between the two germline ends. CDR3 length: 12 residues. This CDR3 is CASSPRAYEQYF. CDR3 DNA: TGTGCCAGCAGCCCCCGGGCTTACGAGCAGTACTTC. The full variable domain, with the rest looked up from reference TRBV7-9 and TRBJ2-7, is DTGVSQNPRHKITKRGQNVTFRCDPISEHNRLYWYRQTLGQGPEFLTYFQNEAQLEKSRLLSDRFSAERPKGSFSTLEIQRTEQGDSAMYLCASSPRAYEQYFGPGTRLTVT.

The CDR3 sequence: CASGTLPLTQPQHF. CDR3 in DNA: TGTGCCAGCGGGACTTTGCCCCTTACTCAGCCCCAGCATTTT. The rearrangement links TRBV6-5 to TRBJ1-5, with D perhaps TRBD1 (5 bases). This CDR3 is 14 amino acids long. The germline CDR1 and CDR2 sequences are MNHEY and SVGAGI. Trimming pared 8 bases from V and 6 bases from J, leaving 17 bases between.

This clone appeared once. V and J are TRBV19 and TRBJ2-1; 14 bases map to TRBD2. CDR1 LNHDA and CDR2 SQIVND come from the germline V gene (reference sequence). The J segment lost 8 bases and the V segment lost 7 bases, leaving 4 bases of the junction unmatched. CDR3 size: 14 residues. In DNA form, the CDR3 reads TGTGCCAGTACCCCGGGACTAGCGGGGGATGAGCAGTTCTTC. This codes for CASTPGLAGDEQFF. The whole variable domain, remainder taken from reference TRBV19 and TRBJ2-1, is DGGITQSPKYLFRKEGQNVTLSCEQNLNHDAMYWYRQDPGQGLRLIYYSQIVNDFQKGDIAEGYSVSREKKESFPLTVTSAQKNPTAFYLCASTPGLAGDEQFFGPGTRLTVL.

The chain carries TRBV10-3 and TRBJ1-1; D is unresolved. V was cut by 4 bases and J by 1 base, with 7 bases left in between. The CDR3 loop spans 13 amino acids. CDR1 and CDR2 from the germline V gene are ENHRY and SYGVKD. DNA for the CDR3: TGTGCCATCAGTGCCAGCCAGAACACTGAAGCTTTCTTT. As protein: CAISASQNTEAFF.

The rearrangement uses TRBV30 and TRBJ2-2; TRBD1 aligns across 9 bases. Germline CDR1 GTSNPN, CDR2 SVGIG (reference sequence). This CDR3 has 18 residues. V lost 4 bases and J lost 7; bases outside the gene matches: 19. CDR3 DNA sequence: TGTGCCTGGAAGGGGCCGAAGGTGACAGGGGGTACGGGCGGGGAGCTGTTTTTT. It is translated as CAWKGPKVTGGTGGELFF.

The V gene is TRBV21-1, the J gene TRBJ1-4; the DNA was not used to check the table's D call, TRBD1. TRBV21-1 is a listed pseudogene. This CDR3 has 15 residues. CDR3 sequence reads: CASSADRGLSEKLFF. In nucleotides, the CDR3 is TGTGCCAGCAGCGCCGACAGGGGCCTTTCTGAAAAACTGTTTTTT.

This clone was detected only a few times. This chain connects TRBV19 to TRBJ2-7, with TRBD1 matching over 7 bases. The CDR3 loop spans 13 amino acids. Trimming took 4 bases from V and 7 from J; bases not matched to a gene: 7. Germline CDR1 LNHDA, CDR2 SQIVND (reference sequence). The CDR3 is CASSTGQALEQYF. CDR3 DNA: TGTGCCAGTAGTACAGGACAGGCCCTGGAGCAGTACTTC. Full variable domain (remainder filled in from reference TRBV19 and TRBJ2-7): DGGITQSPKYLFRKEGQNVTLSCEQNLNHDAMYWYRQDPGQGLRLIYYSQIVNDFQKGDIAEGYSVSREKKESFPLTVTSAQKNPTAFYLCASSTGQALEQYFGPGTRLTVT.

J is TRBJ2-6 and V is TRBV18; D call uncertain. The CDR3 runs 14 residues. The germline V gene encodes CDR1 KGHSH and CDR2 LQKENI. Trimming cost V 3 bases and J 0 bases, with 3 bases left between them. The CDR3 bases are TGTGCCAGCTCACCCGACTCTGGGGCCAACGTCCTGACTTTC. Protein: CASSPDSGANVLTF.

The V gene is TRBV18, the J gene TRBJ2-4; a possible D gene is TRBD2 (5 bases). The CDR3 loop spans 14 amino acids. Germline CDR1 and CDR2: KGHSH and LQKENI. Between the trimmed V and J ends, which lost 5 bases and 5 bases, there was a span of 13 bases. In DNA form, the CDR3 reads TGTGCCAGCTCAACCACGGGGTTCCAAAACATTCAGTACTTC. It specifies CASSTTGFQNIQYF.

The CDR3: CASSLSTDQPQHF. The DNA for the CDR3 is TGTGCCAGCAGCTTGTCAACGGATCAGCCCCAGCATTTT. This chain uses TRBV5-5 with TRBJ1-5; D remains unclear. This CDR3 spans 13 amino acids. Germline loops: CDR1 SGHKS, CDR2 YYEKEE (reference sequence). V was trimmed by 1 base and J by 5 bases, leaving 7 bases between them.

The chain uses TRBV5-1 and TRBJ2-5; no reliable D call. Germline V CDR1 and CDR2: SGHRS, YFSETQ. The CDR3 contains 14 residues. Trimming stripped 0 bases from V and 2 bases from J, with 8 bases between. The CDR3 nucleotides are TGCGCCAGCAGCTTGGCAGGTCTTCAAGAGACCCAGTACTTC. It yields the protein CASSLAGLQETQYF.

The V gene is TRBV7-9, the J gene TRBJ1-4, with D uncertain. The germline CDR1 and CDR2 sequences are SEHNR and FQNEAQ (reference sequence). V was shortened by 2 bases and J by 5 bases, with 6 bases between the two germline ends. This CDR3 comprises 13 residues. In DNA, the CDR3 is TGTGCCAGCAGCTTATCAGAAAATGAAAAACTGTTTTTT. Amino acids: CASSLSENEKLFF.

The sample holds one count of this clone. The chain is built from TRBV7-3 and TRBJ2-1; the D is unclear. V was shortened by 1 base and J by 7 bases, with 5 bases between the two germline ends. The CDR3 sequence is 12 residues long. Germline loops: CDR1 SGHTA, CDR2 FQGTGA. The CDR3 sequence: CASSLIGNEQFF. The CDR3 bases are TGTGCCAGCAGCTTAATAGGGAATGAGCAGTTCTTC.

This rearrangement joins TRBV27 to TRBJ1-2; D possibly corresponds to TRBD1 (5 bases). The CDR3 has 13 amino acids. V dropped 1 base and J dropped 8 bases, with 11 bases sitting between them. Germline CDR1 MNHEY, CDR2 SMNVEV (reference sequence). The CDR3 sequence: CASSLYAGKGYTF. In DNA form, the CDR3 reads TGTGCCAGCAGTTTATACGCAGGGAAGGGCTACACCTTC.

The chain couples TRBV12-5 to TRBJ2-7; the D call may be TRBD1 or TRBD2 (7 bases each). Trimming left V 0 bases short and J 5 bases short, with 20 bases between. Looked up from germline, CDR1 is LGHNT and CDR2 is FRNRAP. The CDR3 loop spans 17 amino acids. CDR3 loop: CASGLVIREGAGHEQYF. The CDR3 nucleotides are TGTGCTAGTGGTTTGGTAATCAGGGAGGGGGCAGGACACGAGCAGTACTTC. The full variable domain, with the rest looked up from reference TRBV12-5 and TRBJ2-7, is DARVTQTPRHKVTEMGQEVTMRCQPILGHNTVFWYRQTMMQGLELLAYFRNRAPLDDSGMPKDRFSAEMPDATLATLKIQPSEPRDSAVYFCASGLVIREGAGHEQYFGPGTRLTVT.